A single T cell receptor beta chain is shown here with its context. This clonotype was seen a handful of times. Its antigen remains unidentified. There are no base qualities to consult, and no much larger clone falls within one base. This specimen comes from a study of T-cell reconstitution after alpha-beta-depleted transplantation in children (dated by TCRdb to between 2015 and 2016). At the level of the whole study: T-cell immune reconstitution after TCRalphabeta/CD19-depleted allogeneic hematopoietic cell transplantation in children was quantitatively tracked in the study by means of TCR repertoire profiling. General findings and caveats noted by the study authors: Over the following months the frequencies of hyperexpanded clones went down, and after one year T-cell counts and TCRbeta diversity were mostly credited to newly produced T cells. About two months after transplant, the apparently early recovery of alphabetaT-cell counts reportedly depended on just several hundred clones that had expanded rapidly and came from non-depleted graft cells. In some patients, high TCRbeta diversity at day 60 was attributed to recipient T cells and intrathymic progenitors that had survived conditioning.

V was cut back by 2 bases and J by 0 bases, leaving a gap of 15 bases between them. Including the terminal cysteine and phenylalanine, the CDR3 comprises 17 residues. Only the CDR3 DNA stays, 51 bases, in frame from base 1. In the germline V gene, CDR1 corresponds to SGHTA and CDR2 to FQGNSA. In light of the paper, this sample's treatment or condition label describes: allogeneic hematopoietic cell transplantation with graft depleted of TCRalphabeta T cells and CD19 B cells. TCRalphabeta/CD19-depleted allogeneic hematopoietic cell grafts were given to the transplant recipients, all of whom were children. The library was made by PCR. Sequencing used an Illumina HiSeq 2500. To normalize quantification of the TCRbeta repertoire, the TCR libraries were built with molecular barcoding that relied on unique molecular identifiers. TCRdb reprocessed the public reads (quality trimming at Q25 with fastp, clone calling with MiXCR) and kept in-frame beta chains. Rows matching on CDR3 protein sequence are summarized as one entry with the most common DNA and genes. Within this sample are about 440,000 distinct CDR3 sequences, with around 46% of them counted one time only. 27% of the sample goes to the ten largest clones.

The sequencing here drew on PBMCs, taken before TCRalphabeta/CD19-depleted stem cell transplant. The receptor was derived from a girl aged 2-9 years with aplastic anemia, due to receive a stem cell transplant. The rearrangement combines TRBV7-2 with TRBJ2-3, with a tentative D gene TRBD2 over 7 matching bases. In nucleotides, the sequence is TGTGCCAGCAGCTTATTGGCGGGGGCCTTGAGCACAGATACGCAGTATTTT. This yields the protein CASSLLAGALSTDTQYF.